The next 7 T cell receptor beta chains were all read from a single sample in a study of blood T cell repertoires in COVID-19. Sequencing used immunoSEQ multiplex PCR; TCRdb keeps in-frame clones, though not all of them. This sample has 400,000 to 450,000 clones, with 80% to 90% found just once. The sequencing input was PBMCs or T cells enriched from blood (not recorded which). Source of these receptors: a man under 40 who had recovered from COVID-19.

This sequence joins TRBV27 and TRBJ2-7; 9 nucleotides line up with TRBD2. After removal of 8 bases from V and 1 base from J, the junction contained 6 bases not matched to a gene. Germline lookup yields CDR1 MNHEY and CDR2 SMNVEV (reference sequence). The CDR3 totals 14 residues. CDR3: CASAGSGRSYEQYF. The CDR3, as DNA: TGTGCCAGCGCCGGTAGCGGGAGATCCTACGAGCAGTACTTC.

CDR3 sequence (DNA): TGTGCCAGCAGCTTAGGACTAGCGGTTGAGCAGTACTTC. Protein: CASSLGLAVEQYF. The chain carries TRBV11-2 and TRBJ2-7; 9 bases agree with TRBD2. CDR1 is SGHAT, CDR2 FQNNGV, per germline. V gave up 1 base and J gave up 7 bases; unmatched junction bases: 2. The CDR3 has 13 amino acids.

This clone was picked up one time. The rearrangement links TRBV23-1 to TRBJ1-2; D unresolved. TRBV23-1 is known as an ORF, though its function is uncertain. The CDR3 loop spans 15 amino acids. The germline V and J ends were trimmed by 0 bases and 2 bases, with 10 bases remaining between them. CDR3 sequence (DNA): TGCGCCAGCAGTCAATCCCAGGTCCGGAACTATGGCTACACCTTC. It codes for CASSQSQVRNYGYTF.

The rearrangement uses TRBV5-1 and TRBJ2-7; D may be TRBD2 (5 bases). Trimming removed 0 bases from V and 3 bases from J, with 10 bases in between. Germline V gene data show CDR1 as SGHRS and CDR2 as YFSETQ. The CDR3 extends over 14 amino acids. CDR3 sequence (DNA): TGCGCCAGCAGCTTGGGGACTTCCAACTACGAGCAGTACTTC. This translates into CASSLGTSNYEQYF. Together with reference TRBV5-1 and TRBJ2-7, the CDR3 gives the full variable domain: KAGVTQTPRYLIKTRGQQVTLSCSPISGHRSVSWYQQTPGQGLQFLFEYFSETQRNKGNFPGRFSGRQFSNSRSEMNVSTLELGDSALYLCASSLGTSNYEQYFGPGTRLTVT.

This clone was seen more than once but under ten times. This chain connects TRBV28 to TRBJ2-4; D not resolved. From germline, CDR1 is MDHEN and CDR2 SYDVKM. V was trimmed by 6 bases and J by 13 bases, leaving 7 bases between them. The CDR3 totals 9 residues. The CDR3 reads CASSTTQYF. The CDR3 DNA reads as TGTGCCAGCAGCACAACGCAGTACTTC.

This clone was seen only a few times. The gene calls are TRBV6-1 and TRBJ2-1, with a possible D match to TRBD2 (5 bases). Germline V gives CDR1 MNHNS, CDR2 SASEGT. The length of the CDR3 is 14 residues. Trimming pared 1 base from V and 4 bases from J, leaving 8 bases between. CDR3 region: CASSEGPGYNEQFF. DNA for the CDR3: TGTGCCAGCAGTGAAGGTCCGGGATACAATGAGCAGTTCTTC.

This chain uses TRBV11-2 with TRBJ2-3; D gene ambiguous. Trimming cost V 5 bases and J 5 bases, with 20 bases left between them. The CDR3 is 16 amino acids. Germline V gives CDR1 SGHAT, CDR2 FQNNGV. DNA of the CDR3: TGTGCCAGCAGCCCCGGTCCCGCGAGAGGATTAGATACGCAGTATTTT. Protein sequence: CASSPGPARGLDTQYF.